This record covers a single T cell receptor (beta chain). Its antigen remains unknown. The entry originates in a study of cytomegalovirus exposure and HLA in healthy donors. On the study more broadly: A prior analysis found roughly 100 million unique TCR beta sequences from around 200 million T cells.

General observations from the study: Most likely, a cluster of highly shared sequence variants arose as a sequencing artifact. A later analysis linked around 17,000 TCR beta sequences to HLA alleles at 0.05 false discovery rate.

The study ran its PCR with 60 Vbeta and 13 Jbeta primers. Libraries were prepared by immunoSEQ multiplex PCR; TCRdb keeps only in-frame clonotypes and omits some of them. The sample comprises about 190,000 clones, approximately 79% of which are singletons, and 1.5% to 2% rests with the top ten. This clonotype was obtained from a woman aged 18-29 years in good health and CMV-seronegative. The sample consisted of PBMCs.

CDR3 amino acids: CATVTGPGGPQHF. The CDR3 DNA sequence: TGTGCCACGGTAACAGGGCCTGGGGGGCCCCAGCATTTT. The chain carries TRBV10-3 and TRBJ1-5; D possibly corresponds to TRBD1 (6 bases). Trimming took 10 bases from V and 9 from J, leaving 19 bases between them. CDR1 and CDR2 (germline): ENHRY, SYGVKD. This CDR3 is 13 amino acids long.